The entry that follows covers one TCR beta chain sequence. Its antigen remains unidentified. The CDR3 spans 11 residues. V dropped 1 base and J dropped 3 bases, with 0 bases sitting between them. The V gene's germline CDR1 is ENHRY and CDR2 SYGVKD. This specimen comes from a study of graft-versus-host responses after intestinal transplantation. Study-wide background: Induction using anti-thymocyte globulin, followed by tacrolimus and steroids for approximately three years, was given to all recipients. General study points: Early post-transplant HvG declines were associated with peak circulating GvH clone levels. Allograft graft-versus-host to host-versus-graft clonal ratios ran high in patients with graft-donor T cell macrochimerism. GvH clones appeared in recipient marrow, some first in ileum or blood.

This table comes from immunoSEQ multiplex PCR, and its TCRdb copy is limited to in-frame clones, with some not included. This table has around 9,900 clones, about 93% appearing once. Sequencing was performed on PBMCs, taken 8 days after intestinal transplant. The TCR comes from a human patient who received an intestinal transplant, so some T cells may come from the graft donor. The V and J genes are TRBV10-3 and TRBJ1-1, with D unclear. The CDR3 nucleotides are TGTGCCATCAGTGAGTACACTGAAGCTTTCTTT. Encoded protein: CAISEYTEAFF.